The present T cell receptor beta chain was sequenced within a study of spatial heterogeneity in lung cancer. Germline values: CDR1 KGHDR, CDR2 SFDVKD. The V end lost 7 bases, the J end lost 0 bases, and 3 bases lay between the germline ends. The CDR3 consists of 13 residues. Time point defined: sample taken at primary tumor resection. Ten or more counts support this clonotype. TCRdb reprocessed the 5' RACE reads with MiXCR, giving one entry per CDR3 protein. Among some 9,300 distinct CDR3 sequences listed, 6.1% were seen once. The chain links TRBV24-1 to TRBJ2-6; unclear D gene. Here the sequenced sample was normal lung tissue next to the tumor, taken at surgery. The sequence derives from a male donor with early-stage non-small cell lung cancer. CDR3 residues: CATSSSGANVLTF. The CDR3 DNA sequence: TGTGCCACCAGCAGCTCTGGGGCCAACGTCCTGACTTTC.